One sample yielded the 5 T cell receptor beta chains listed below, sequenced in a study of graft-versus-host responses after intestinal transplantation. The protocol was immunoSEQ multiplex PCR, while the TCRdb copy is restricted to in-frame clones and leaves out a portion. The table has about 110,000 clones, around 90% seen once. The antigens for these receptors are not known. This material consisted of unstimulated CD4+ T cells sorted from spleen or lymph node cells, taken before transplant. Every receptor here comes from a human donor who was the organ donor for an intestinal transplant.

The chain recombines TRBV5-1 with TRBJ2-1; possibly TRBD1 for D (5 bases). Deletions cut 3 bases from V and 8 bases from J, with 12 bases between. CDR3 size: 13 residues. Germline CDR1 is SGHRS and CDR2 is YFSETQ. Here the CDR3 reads CASSSIRGYEQFF. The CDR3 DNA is TGCGCCAGCAGCTCCATAAGGGGTTATGAGCAGTTCTTC.

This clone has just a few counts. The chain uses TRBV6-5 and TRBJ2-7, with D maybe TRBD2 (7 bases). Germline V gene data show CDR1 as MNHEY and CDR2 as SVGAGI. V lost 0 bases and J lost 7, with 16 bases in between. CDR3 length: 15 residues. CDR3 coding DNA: TGTGCCAGCAGTTACTCGAGTGCGGGGGCGAGAGAGCAGTACTTC. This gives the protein CASSYSSAGAREQYF.

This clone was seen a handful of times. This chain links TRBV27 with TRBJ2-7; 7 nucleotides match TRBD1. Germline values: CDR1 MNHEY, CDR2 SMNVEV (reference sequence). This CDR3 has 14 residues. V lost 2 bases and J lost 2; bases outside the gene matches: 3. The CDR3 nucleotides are TGTGCCAGCAGTTTAGTGACAGGGCCCTACGAGCAGTACTTC. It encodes CASSLVTGPYEQYF.

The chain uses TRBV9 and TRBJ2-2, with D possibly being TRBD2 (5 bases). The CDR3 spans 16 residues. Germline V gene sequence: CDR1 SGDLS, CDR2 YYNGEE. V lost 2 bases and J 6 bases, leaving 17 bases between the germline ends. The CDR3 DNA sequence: TGTGCCAGCAGCGTCTCTTTCCCGTCGGGGTCCGGGGAGCTGTTTTTT. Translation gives CASSVSFPSGSGELFF.

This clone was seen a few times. CDR3 DNA sequence: TGTGCCAGCAGTTCGGCTAGCGGGAGGGCGGGCGAGCAGTTCTTC. This translates into CASSSASGRAGEQFF. The chain recombines TRBV6-5 with TRBJ2-1; 12 positions agree with TRBD2. CDR3 length: 15 amino acids. Unmatched junction bases numbered 8, after V lost 4 bases and J lost 10 bases. Germline values: CDR1 MNHEY, CDR2 SVGAGI.